The T cell receptor beta chain described here comes from a study of technical replicates of blood from a handful of donors. V lost 7 bases, J lost 1 base, and 10 bases lay in between. Germline loops: CDR1 MNHNS, CDR2 SASEGT. The CDR3 runs 14 residues. Assay used: immunoSEQ multiplex PCR; TCRdb lists only in-frame clones, some missing. The profile shows 55,000 to 75,000 clones, over 75% of them singletons. Sequencing used PBMCs. The sequence was collected from a human donor in good health. Some clones in this sample may be carry-over from other donors' samples. The chain couples TRBV6-1 to TRBJ2-2; D is uncertain. This chain's CDR3 is CASKITVNTGELFF. CDR3 coding DNA: TGTGCCAGCAAGATTACAGTGAACACCGGGGAGCTGTTTTTT.